This T cell receptor (beta chain) was documented in a study of T cells in Graves' hyperthyroidism and ophthalmopathy. This clonotype was recorded a few times. The definition of stable Graves' hyperthyroidism was no ophthalmopathy progression within 18 months. Researchers barred patients who had uncontrolled infection, other autoimmune disease, pregnancy or lactation. The CDR3 extends over 13 amino acids. V trimming: 5 bases; J trimming: 6 bases; junction bases outside the gene matches: 6. Germline V lookup: CDR1 SQVTM, CDR2 ANQGSEA. Researchers amplified the TCR beta CDR3 regions from RNA transcripts. An initial round of RT-PCR targeting the TCR CDR3 relied on the HTBI primer set. TCRdb reprocessed the multiplex PCR reads with MiXCR, giving one entry per CDR3 protein. Found here are roughly 200,000 distinct CDR3 sequences, approximately 16% of them singletons; the top ten hold over 35%.

Sequencing was carried out using blood. The chain links TRBV29-1 to TRBJ2-2; 7 nucleotides align to TRBD2. This clonotype originated in a man in his forties or fifties with Graves' hyperthyroidism. CDR3 coding DNA: TGCAGCGTTACCAGCGGGGACCCCGGGGAGCTGTTTTTT. Protein product: CSVTSGDPGELFF.